This entry is about one T cell receptor beta chain. This clonotype occurred many times. Its cognate antigen has yet to be identified. Base qualities were left out, and no much larger clone turns up one base away. Trimming costs V 5 bases and J 3 bases, and their ends lie 11 bases apart. From its cysteine to its phenylalanine, the CDR3 spans 14 amino acids. Solely the CDR3 DNA is kept, with 42 bases framed from the first base. The germline V gene sets CDR1 to SGHVS and CDR2 to FQNEAQ. This entry belongs to a study of T cells in Graves' hyperthyroidism and ophthalmopathy (dated by TCRdb to 2018 to 2020). In the study overall: Peripheral blood was collected at initial diagnosis, before any treatment. To identify distinguishing TCR V-J signatures, a discovery cohort of 100 or so patients was used, comprising 43 with Graves' ophthalmopathy and some 57 with stable Graves' hyperthyroidism. Prospective prediction of ophthalmopathy was tested in an independent validation cohort of approximately 18 hyperthyroidism patients and 17 patients who later progressed to ophthalmopathy. The approximately 98 discovery patients were randomly divided into training and test sets at a 7:3 ratio. Thyroid tissue and blood T-cell repertoires from six or seven Graves' hyperthyroidism patients were also compared in the study. Once sampling was done, hyperthyroidism patients were given methimazole at a starting dose of 30 mg daily, whereas ophthalmopathy patients were given high-dose intravenous methylprednisolone. The paper describes TCR Vbeta CDR3 sequencing of 135 peripheral blood samples, made up of roughly 40 ophthalmopathy patients, 70 to 75 hyperthyroidism patients and roughly 17 progressor patients.

A patient counted as having stable Graves' hyperthyroidism if no progression to ophthalmopathy occurred over 18 months of follow-up. The hyperthyroidism patients were between 18 and 65 years old and newly diagnosed, with a disease duration of less than 2 months. Exclusion was applied to patients with uncontrolled infections, other autoimmune diseases, pregnancy or lactation. Diagnoses relied on clinical symptoms, serum thyroxine and TRAb, thyroid ultrasound and orbital computed tomography. PBMCs were isolated from 7.5 to 10 ml of fresh peripheral blood by Ficoll-Paque density gradient centrifugation. Trizol reagent was used to extract total RNA, and RNA quality was then checked on an Agilent 2100 Bioanalyzer. The TCR beta CDR3 regions were amplified from RNA transcripts. The TCR CDR3 was subjected to a first round of RT-PCR using the HTBI primer set and the Qiagen OneStep RT-PCR kit. Libraries were constructed in a second round of multiplex PCR, after which size selection and purification were carried out. Sequencing of the libraries was done on an Illumina HiSeq2000 using paired-end 100 bp reads. The original methods were these. Raw data were processed with SOAPnuke, discarding reads with adapters, uncalled bases, mean Phred below 15, or no exact constant-primer or identifier match. High-quality paired reads were merged with COPE v1.2.5, and unique nucleotide sequences were defined as clonotypes. MiTCR v1.1 was used to align clonotypes to the IMGT TRBV, TRBD and TRBJ reference segments. The analysis was restricted to V-J combinations with a frequency above 0.0001, which together covered 98% to 99.2% of the repertoires. A TCS score was defined as the ratio of F50 (clonal expansion) to E x V (chaos), with BLOSUM62-based TCRdist applied between CDR3 peptides within each V-J. Welch's t-statistics and random forest reduced 500 to 550 V-J features to some 14, which were used in a naive Bayes classifier (R e1071). TCRdb itself trimmed the public reads at Q25 with fastp, ran MiXCR and retained productive beta chains. Duplicate CDR3 protein sequences are folded into a single record with the most common DNA and genes. TCRdb assigned the V and J calls; the authors' analysis was not used. The sample includes around 480,000 distinct CDR3 sequences, with around an eighth observed a single time. Clones ranked in the top ten supply 17% of the sample.

Overall study outcomes, separate from this receptor: Ophthalmopathy was separated from stable hyperthyroidism by a 13 V-J signature model, with around 90% sensitivity and about 81% specificity obtained in cross-validation and 80%/75% obtained in testing. In validation, the model predicted progression to ophthalmopathy with approximately 69% sensitivity and 72% to 85% specificity, a median of about 6.7 months before onset. Blood samples also contained most of the expanded thyroid clonotypes (frequency above 0.001), which suggests that blood repertoires may reflect thyroid immune responses. No statistical method was used to fix the sample size in advance, and group allocation was not hidden from the investigators.

The specimen sequenced was blood. Here the chain combines TRBV7-8 and TRBJ1-5, with a tentative D gene TRBD1 over 6 matching bases. This sequence originates from a woman in her late teens or twenties with Graves' hyperthyroidism. The nucleotide sequence reads as follows: TGTGCCAGCAGCAGGCACAGGGCCAATCAGCCCCAGCATTTT. This sequence encodes CASSRHRANQPQHF.